The following is a T cell receptor (beta chain) sequence with its context. TCRdb re-analysed the 5' RACE reads in MiXCR, keeping a single row per CDR3 protein. The sample lists approximately 390,000 distinct CDR3 sequences; 16% were seen once. This entry comes from a study of T-cell memory formation after mild COVID-19. There are 13 residues in the CDR3. Trimming left V 4 bases short and J 8 bases short, with 14 bases between. Germline lookup yields CDR1 MNHEY and CDR2 SMNVEV (reference sequence). This receptor was taken from a man between 18 and 29 years old who had mild COVID-19 (a few samples of this study predate the infection). Cell type and time point are not known. Sequencing was performed on PBMCs or a T cell subset sorted from them (not recorded which). V and J are TRBV27 and TRBJ1-1, with D tentatively TRBD1 (5 bases). The CDR3 reads CASSSSGTGEAFF. CDR3 DNA: TGTGCCAGCAGTTCTTCCGGGACGGGAGAAGCTTTCTTT.